This T cell receptor beta chain derives from a study of blood T cell repertoires in COVID-19. Libraries were prepared by immunoSEQ multiplex PCR; TCRdb keeps only in-frame clonotypes and omits some of them. The sample includes some 110,000 clones, 85% to 90% of them seen just once. This clone has just one count. This CDR3 contains 15 residues. Germline V gene sequence: CDR1 LGHNA, CDR2 YNFKEQ. V was cut by 7 bases and J by 7 bases, with 20 bases left in between. The sample was peripheral blood. The receptor comes from a man between 65 and 85 years old who had recovered from COVID-19. The genes are TRBV4-2 and TRBJ1-5; perhaps TRBD1 as D (6 bases). The CDR3 is CASTLGGGAGQPQHF. As DNA, the CDR3 is TGTGCCAGCACCTTAGGAGGGGGGGCAGGACAGCCCCAGCATTTT.